These T cell receptor beta chains were read from a single sample in a study of cytomegalovirus exposure and HLA in healthy donors. Sequenced by immunoSEQ multiplex PCR; TCRdb stores in-frame clones only, minus some. The sample has tens of thousands of clones; roughly 80% are singletons. Material: PBMCs. These receptors originate from a man aged 45-60 years in good health and CMV-seropositive. CDR3s include the opening cysteine and the closing phenylalanine or tryptophan. A D gene is named only where the DNA matches it firmly. Where a row states a size, it is once, few, many or the class of an expanded clone; other rows omit it.

TRBJ2-3,.,TRBD2,TRBV7-9,CSSSLIAGGGTDTQYF,TGTTCCAGCAGCTTAATAGCGGGAGGGGGCACAGATACGCAGTATTTT
TRBJ2-7,.,TRBD1,TRBV27,CASSLGQLYEQYF,TGTGCCAGCAGTTTGGGACAGCTCTACGAGCAGTACTTC
TRBJ2-1,.,TRBD2,TRBV19,CASSIGGRVYNEQFF,TGTGCCAGTAGTATTGGCGGGAGGGTATACAATGAGCAGTTCTTC
TRBJ1-1,once,TRBD1,TRBV5-1,CASSLTGGDTEAFF,TGCGCCAGCAGCCTGACAGGGGGCGACACTGAAGCTTTCTTT
TRBJ2-5,.,.,TRBV5-1,CASRDTETQYF,TGCGCCAGTCGGGACACGGAGACCCAGTACTTC
TRBJ2-1,.,.,TRBV5-1,CASSLGGGINEQFF,TGCGCCAGCAGCTTGGGGGGAGGAATCAATGAGCAGTTCTTC
TRBJ2-5,.,.,TRBV5-4,CASSPRTGMFETQYF,TGTGCCAGCAGCCCCCGTACAGGGATGTTTGAGACCCAGTACTTC
TRBJ2-1,.,.,TRBV19,CASSIAPGLSNEQFF,TGTGCCAGTAGTATAGCCCCGGGACTCTCCAATGAGCAGTTCTTC
TRBJ2-1,.,TRBD2,TRBV7-6,CASSLASSGSRNPVNEQFF,TGTGCCAGCAGCTTAGCTTCTAGCGGGAGTCGGAATCCCGTAAATGAGCAGTTCTTC
TRBJ1-2,.,TRBD1,TRBV2,CASSGRQGGDGYTF,TGTGCCAGCAGTGGGCGACAGGGGGGTGATGGCTACACCTTC
TRBJ2-3,.,TRBD2,TRBV7-9,CASSRGVVAGLYF,TGTGCCAGCAGCCGAGGGGTCGTAGCGGGATTGTATTTT
TRBJ2-7,once,.,TRBV5-5,CASSLEVWRLTYEQYF,TGTGCCAGCAGCTTGGAAGTTTGGAGATTAACCTACGAGCAGTACTTC
TRBJ1-1,.,.,TRBV7-2,CVSSPLYTEAFF,TGTGTCAGCAGCCCTCTCTACACTGAAGCTTTCTTT
TRBJ2-7,.,TRBD1,TRBV15,CATGRDRGYEQYF,TGTGCCACCGGCCGGGACAGGGGCTACGAGCAGTACTTC
TRBJ1-1,.,.,TRBV10-3,CAISDPDRNTEAFF,TGTGCCATCAGTGACCCGGACAGGAACACTGAAGCTTTCTTT
TRBJ1-1,.,TRBD1,TRBV15,CATSPQGFDEAFF,TGTGCCACCAGTCCACAGGGGTTTGATGAAGCTTTCTTT
TRBJ2-2,.,.,TRBV9,CASSVVGFTGELFF,TGTGCCAGCAGCGTAGTGGGCTTCACCGGGGAGCTGTTTTTT
TRBJ2-2,.,TRBD2,TRBV23-1,CASLGRGGPNTGELFF,TGCGCCAGCTTGGGACGGGGGGGGCCGAACACCGGGGAGCTGTTTTTT
TRBJ1-2,.,TRBD1,TRBV5-1,CASSLWDSPNYGYTF,TGCGCCAGCAGCTTGTGGGACAGCCCTAACTATGGCTACACCTTC
TRBJ2-5,.,TRBD2,TRBV4-3,CASSQDGGLSVTQYF,TGCGCCAGCAGCCAAGATGGGGGACTAAGTGTGACCCAGTACTTC
TRBJ2-7,.,TRBD2,TRBV2,CASSGGGRALLDEQYF,TGTGCCAGCAGTGGGGGCGGGAGGGCACTACTCGACGAGCAGTACTTC
TRBJ1-4,.,.,TRBV7-9,CSSSLVPGQQNNEKLFF,TGTTCCAGCAGCTTGGTGCCGGGACAACAGAATAATGAAAAACTGTTTTTT
TRBJ1-6,.,TRBD1,TRBV4-3,CASSQEGQGSPLHF,TGCGCCAGCAGCCAAGAGGGACAGGGGTCACCCCTCCACTTT
TRBJ2-1,.,.,TRBV11-2,CATTHPSLDEQFF,TGTGCCACTACCCACCCCTCCTTGGATGAGCAGTTCTTC
TRBJ2-3,.,.,TRBV18,CASSPPPSQSSTDTQYF,TGTGCCAGCTCACCACCTCCTAGCCAGAGTAGCACAGATACGCAGTATTTT
TRBJ1-2,.,.,TRBV9,CASSPDQGQYYGYTF,TGTGCCAGCAGCCCAGATCAGGGGCAATACTATGGCTACACCTTC
TRBJ1-4,few,TRBD1,TRBV30,CAWDPGTDHEKLFF,TGTGCCTGGGACCCCGGGACAGACCATGAAAAACTGTTTTTT
TRBJ1-2,.,TRBD1,TRBV4-3,CATSGTGAWGYTF,TGCGCCACCTCCGGGACAGGGGCCTGGGGCTACACCTTC
TRBJ2-7,.,.,TRBV5-1,CASSLSGPLDEQYF,TGCGCCAGCAGCTTGAGCGGGCCCCTAGACGAGCAGTACTTC
TRBJ1-2,.,TRBD1,TRBV9,CASSRTGTMSYGYTF,TGTGCCAGCAGCCGGACAGGGACTATGTCCTATGGCTACACCTTC
TRBJ2-1,.,.,TRBV10-1,CASSEGGVRAHEQFF,TGCGCCAGCAGCGAAGGAGGGGTTCGCGCACATGAGCAGTTCTTC
TRBJ2-1,.,TRBD2,TRBV5-6,CASSLGIGLAGASIF,TGTGCCAGCAGCTTAGGAATAGGACTAGCGGGAGCGTCGATCTTC
TRBJ2-1,.,.,TRBV2,CASSLNEQFF,TGTGCCAGCAGTCTTAATGAGCAGTTCTTC
TRBJ1-2,.,TRBD1,TRBV7-9,CACSLGLRQGIESYTF,TGTGCCTGCAGCTTAGGACTCAGACAGGGAATTGAGAGCTACACCTTC
TRBJ1-4,.,.,TRBV5-1,CASSLETGNEKLFF,TGCGCCAGCAGCTTGGAAACGGGGAATGAAAAACTGTTTTTT
TRBJ1-2,.,.,TRBV6-5,CASSQVGLNDGYTF,TGTGCCAGCAGTCAAGTGGGCCTCAACGATGGCTACACCTTC
TRBJ2-7,few,.,TRBV6-5,CASSYGPANEQYF,TGTGCCAGCAGTTATGGGCCAGCTAACGAGCAGTACTTC
TRBJ2-3,.,TRBD2,TRBV23-1,CASSQAPGLAGVFPSTDTQYF,TGCGCCAGCAGTCAAGCACCGGGACTAGCGGGAGTGTTTCCTAGCACAGATACGCAGTATTTT
TRBJ2-7,.,.,TRBV11-2,CASSLDSSYEQYF,TGTGCCAGCAGCTTGGACAGTTCCTACGAGCAGTACTTC
TRBJ2-7,.,TRBD2,TRBV6-5,CASSWGTSGSYEQYF,TGTGCCAGCAGTTGGGGTACTAGCGGGAGTTATGAGCAGTACTTC
TRBJ2-7,.,.,TRBV16,CASSQYEEQYF,TGTGCCAGCAGCCAATACGAGGAGCAGTACTTC
TRBJ1-5,.,.,TRBV7-9,CASSYLRGGQHF,TGTGCCAGCAGCTATCTCCGGGGGGGCCAGCATTTT
TRBJ1-1,once,.,TRBV5-1,CASSVGGGGNTEAFF,TGCGCCAGCAGCGTCGGTGGGGGAGGGAACACTGAAGCTTTCTTT
TRBJ2-1,.,TRBD2,TRBV19,CASSPGLAGGNEQFF,TGTGCCAGTAGTCCAGGACTAGCGGGAGGGAATGAGCAGTTCTTC
TRBJ1-5,.,.,TRBV6-1,CASKLTPYSNQPQHF,TGTGCCAGCAAATTGACACCCTATAGCAATCAGCCCCAGCATTTT